One TCR beta chain is described in this entry. The antigen remains unidentified. Germline-derived CDR1 and CDR2 are SGHRS and YFSETQ. V was shortened by 2 bases and J by 2 bases, with 14 bases between the two germline ends. The CDR3 runs 16 residues. This sample is drawn from a study of Ad26.COV2.S vaccination and SARS-CoV-2 variants. At the level of the study: Dosing was one shot or two shots 56 days apart. General study results and limits: Relative to placebo recipients, vaccine recipients exhibited elevated spike-specific TCR breadth.

Libraries were prepared by immunoSEQ multiplex PCR; TCRdb keeps only in-frame clonotypes and omits some of them. Here the sample spans more than 300,000 clones, about 88% being singletons. Treatment meaning: some 19 received Ad26.COV2.S at low or high dose, single or two shots; a few received placebo; per-sample allocation not given. Following the first vaccine or placebo injection, samples were taken on day 63. What was given as vaccine was an Ad26 vector encoding Wuhan-strain SARS-CoV-2 spike. Sequences were derived from peripheral blood, sampled in a trial of Ad26.COV2.S vaccine versus placebo. The chain is built from TRBV5-1 and TRBJ1-3; possibly TRBD1 for D (5 bases). The receptor comes from a person between 18 and 60 years old who received the Ad26.COV2.S COVID-19 vaccine or a placebo. The CDR3: CASSFGGDATGNTIYF. CDR3 nucleotide sequence: TGCGCCAGCAGCTTTGGAGGGGACGCCACTGGAAACACCATATATTTT.